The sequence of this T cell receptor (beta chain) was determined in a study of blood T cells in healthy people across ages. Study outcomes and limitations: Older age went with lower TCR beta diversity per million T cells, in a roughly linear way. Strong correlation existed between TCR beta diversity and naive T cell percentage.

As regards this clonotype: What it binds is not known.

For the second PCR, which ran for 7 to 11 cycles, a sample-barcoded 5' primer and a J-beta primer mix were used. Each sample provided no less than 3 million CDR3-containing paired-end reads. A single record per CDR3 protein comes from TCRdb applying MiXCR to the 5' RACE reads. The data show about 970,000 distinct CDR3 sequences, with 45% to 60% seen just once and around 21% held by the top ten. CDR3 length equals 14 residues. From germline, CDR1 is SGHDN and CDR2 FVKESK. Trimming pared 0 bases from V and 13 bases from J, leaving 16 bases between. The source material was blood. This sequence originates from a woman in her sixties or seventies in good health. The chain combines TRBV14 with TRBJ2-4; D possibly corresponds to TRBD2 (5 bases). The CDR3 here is CASSQDLGDRRQYF. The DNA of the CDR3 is TGTGCCAGCAGCCAAGATCTGGGAGACCGCCGGCAGTACTTC. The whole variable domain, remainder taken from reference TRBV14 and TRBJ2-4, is EAGVTQFPSHSVIEKGQTVTLRCDPISGHDNLYWYRRVMGKEIKFLLHFVKESKQDESGMPNNRFLAERTGGTYSTLKVQPAELEDSGVYFCASSQDLGDRRQYFGAGTRLSVL.